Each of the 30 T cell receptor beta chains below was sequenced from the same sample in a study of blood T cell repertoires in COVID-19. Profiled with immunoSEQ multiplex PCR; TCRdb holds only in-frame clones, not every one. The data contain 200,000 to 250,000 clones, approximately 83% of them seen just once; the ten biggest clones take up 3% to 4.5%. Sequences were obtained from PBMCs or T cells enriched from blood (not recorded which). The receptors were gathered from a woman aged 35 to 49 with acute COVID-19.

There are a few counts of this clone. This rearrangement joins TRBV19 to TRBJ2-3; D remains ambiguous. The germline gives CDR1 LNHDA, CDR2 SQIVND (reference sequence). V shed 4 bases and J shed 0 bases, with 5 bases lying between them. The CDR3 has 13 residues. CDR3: CASSTTSTDTQYF. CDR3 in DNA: TGTGCCAGTAGTACGACTAGCACAGATACGCAGTATTTT.

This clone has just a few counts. This chain's CDR3 is CASTPAGNEQFF. Written as DNA, the CDR3 is TGTGCCAGCACCCCAGCGGGGAATGAGCAGTTCTTC. The chain employs TRBV13 and TRBJ2-1, with TRBD2 identical over 7 bases. The CDR3 is 12 amino acids. V lost 7 bases to trimming and J lost 7 bases; unmatched junction nucleotides: 4. The germline V gene encodes CDR1 PRHDT and CDR2 FYEKMQ (reference sequence). Full variable domain (rest looked up from reference TRBV13 and TRBJ2-1): AAGVIQSPRHLIKEKRETATLKCYPIPRHDTVYWYQQGPGQDPQFLISFYEKMQSDKGSIPDRFSAQQFSDYHSELNMSSLELGDSALYFCASTPAGNEQFFGPGTRLTVL.

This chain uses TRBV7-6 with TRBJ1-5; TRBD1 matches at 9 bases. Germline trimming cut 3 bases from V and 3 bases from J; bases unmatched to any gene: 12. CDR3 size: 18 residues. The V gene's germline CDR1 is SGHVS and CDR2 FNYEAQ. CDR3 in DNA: TGTGCCAGCAGCTTTGCCGCCGGGACAGGGATCACCAATCAGCCCCAGCATTTT. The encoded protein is CASSFAAGTGITNQPQHF.

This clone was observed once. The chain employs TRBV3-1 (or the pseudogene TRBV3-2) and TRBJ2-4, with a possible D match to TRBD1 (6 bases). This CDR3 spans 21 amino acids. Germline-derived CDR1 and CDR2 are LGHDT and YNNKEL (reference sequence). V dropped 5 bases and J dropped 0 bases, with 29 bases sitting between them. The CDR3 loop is CASSFQGSLPGRSLAKNIQYF. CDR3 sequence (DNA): TGTGCCAGCAGCTTTCAGGGGTCCTTACCGGGAAGAAGCTTAGCCAAAAACATTCAGTACTTC.

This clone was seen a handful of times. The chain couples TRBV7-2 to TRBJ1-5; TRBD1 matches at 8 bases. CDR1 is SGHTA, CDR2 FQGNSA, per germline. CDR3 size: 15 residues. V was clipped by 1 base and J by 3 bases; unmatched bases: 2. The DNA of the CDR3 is TGTGCCAGCAGCTTAGGGACAGGGATCAATCAGCCCCAGCATTTT. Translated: CASSLGTGINQPQHF.

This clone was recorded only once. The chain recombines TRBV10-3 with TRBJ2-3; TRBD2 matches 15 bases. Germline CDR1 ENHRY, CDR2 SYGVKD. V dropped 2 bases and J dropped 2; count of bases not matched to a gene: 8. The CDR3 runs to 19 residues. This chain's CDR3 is CAISEGTSGRRGFTDTQYF. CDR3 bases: TGTGCCATCAGTGAGGGGACTAGCGGGAGGAGGGGGTTCACAGATACGCAGTATTTT.

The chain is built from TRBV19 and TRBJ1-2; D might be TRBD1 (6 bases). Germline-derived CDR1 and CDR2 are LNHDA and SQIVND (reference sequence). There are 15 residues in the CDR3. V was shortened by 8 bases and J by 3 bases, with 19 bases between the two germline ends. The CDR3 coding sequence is TGTGCCAGTTCGTCTCATGACAAGGGGGACTATGGCTACACCTTC. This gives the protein CASSSHDKGDYGYTF. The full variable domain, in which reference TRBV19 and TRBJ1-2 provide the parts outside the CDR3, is DGGITQSPKYLFRKEGQNVTLSCEQNLNHDAMYWYRQDPGQGLRLIYYSQIVNDFQKGDIAEGYSVSREKKESFPLTVTSAQKNPTAFYLCASSSHDKGDYGYTFGSGTRLTVV.

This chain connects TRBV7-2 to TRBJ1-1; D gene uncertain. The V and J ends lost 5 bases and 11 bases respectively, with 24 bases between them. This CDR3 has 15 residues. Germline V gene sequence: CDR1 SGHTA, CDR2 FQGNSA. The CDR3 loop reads CASSATRSTTLRAFF. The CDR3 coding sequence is TGTGCCAGCAGCGCAACCCGTAGCACTACCCTGCGGGCTTTCTTT.

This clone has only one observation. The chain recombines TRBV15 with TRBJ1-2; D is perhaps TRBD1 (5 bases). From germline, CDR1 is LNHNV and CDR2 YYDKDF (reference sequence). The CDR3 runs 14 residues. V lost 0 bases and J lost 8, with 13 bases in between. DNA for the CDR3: TGTGCCACCAGCAGAGACAGGACATCTCGGGGCTACACCTTC. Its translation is CATSRDRTSRGYTF.

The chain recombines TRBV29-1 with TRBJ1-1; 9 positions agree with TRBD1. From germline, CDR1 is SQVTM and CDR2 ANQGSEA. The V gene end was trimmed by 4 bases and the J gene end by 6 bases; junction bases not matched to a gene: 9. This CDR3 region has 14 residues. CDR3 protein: CSVATDRGKSEAFF. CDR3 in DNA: TGCAGCGTTGCCACGGACAGGGGAAAATCTGAAGCTTTCTTT.

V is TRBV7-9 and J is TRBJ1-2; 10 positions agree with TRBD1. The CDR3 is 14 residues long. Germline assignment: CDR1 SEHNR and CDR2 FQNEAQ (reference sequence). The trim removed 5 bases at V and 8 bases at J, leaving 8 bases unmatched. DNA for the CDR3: TGTGCCAGCAGCGAAACCGGGACAGGGGACGGCTACACCTTC. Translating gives CASSETGTGDGYTF.

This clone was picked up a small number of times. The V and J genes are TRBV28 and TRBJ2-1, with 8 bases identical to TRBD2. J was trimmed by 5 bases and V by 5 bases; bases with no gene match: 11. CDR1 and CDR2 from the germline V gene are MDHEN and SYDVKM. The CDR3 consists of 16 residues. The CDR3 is CASSPMASGSDNEQFF. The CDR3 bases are TGTGCCAGCAGTCCAATGGCCAGCGGGAGTGACAATGAGCAGTTCTTC.

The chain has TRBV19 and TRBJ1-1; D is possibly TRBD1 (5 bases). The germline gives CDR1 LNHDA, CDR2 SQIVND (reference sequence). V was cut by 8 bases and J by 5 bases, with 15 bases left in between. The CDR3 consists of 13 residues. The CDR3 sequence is CASRRASRTEAFF. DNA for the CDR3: TGTGCCAGTCGCAGGGCGTCGAGGACTGAAGCTTTCTTT.

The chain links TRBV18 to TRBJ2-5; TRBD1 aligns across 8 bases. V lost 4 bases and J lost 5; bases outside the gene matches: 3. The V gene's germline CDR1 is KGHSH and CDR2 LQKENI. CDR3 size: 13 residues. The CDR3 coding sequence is TGTGCCAGCTCACTCGGACAGGGCGAGACCCAGTACTTC. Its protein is CASSLGQGETQYF.

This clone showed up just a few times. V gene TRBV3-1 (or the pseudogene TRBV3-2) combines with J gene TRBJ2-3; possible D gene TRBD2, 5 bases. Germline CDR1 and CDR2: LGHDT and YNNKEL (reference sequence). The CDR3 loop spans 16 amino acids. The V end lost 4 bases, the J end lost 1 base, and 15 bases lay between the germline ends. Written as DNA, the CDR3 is TGTGCCAGCAGCCTCCTCGACCGAGCGGGCACAGATACGCAGTATTTT. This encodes CASSLLDRAGTDTQYF.

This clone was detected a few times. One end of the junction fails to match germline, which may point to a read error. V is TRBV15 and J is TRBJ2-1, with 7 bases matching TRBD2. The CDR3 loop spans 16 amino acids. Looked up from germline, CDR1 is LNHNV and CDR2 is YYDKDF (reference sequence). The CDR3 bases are TGTGCCACCAGCAGACGACTAGCCTCCTCCCACAATGAGCAGTTCTTC. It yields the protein CATSRRLASSHNEQFF.

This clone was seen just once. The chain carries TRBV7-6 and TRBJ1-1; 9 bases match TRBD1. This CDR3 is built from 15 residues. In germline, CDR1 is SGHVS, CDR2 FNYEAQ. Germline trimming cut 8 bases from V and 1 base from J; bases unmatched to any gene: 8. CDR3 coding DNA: TGTGCCAGCTTCGCGGGACAGGGACCGAACACTGAAGCTTTCTTT. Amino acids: CASFAGQGPNTEAFF. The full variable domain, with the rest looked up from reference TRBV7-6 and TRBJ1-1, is GAGVSQSPRYKVTKRGQDVALRCDPISGHVSLYWYRQALGQGPEFLTYFNYEAQQDKSGLPNDRFSAERPEGSISTLTIQRTEQRDSAMYRCASFAGQGPNTEAFFGQGTRLTVV.

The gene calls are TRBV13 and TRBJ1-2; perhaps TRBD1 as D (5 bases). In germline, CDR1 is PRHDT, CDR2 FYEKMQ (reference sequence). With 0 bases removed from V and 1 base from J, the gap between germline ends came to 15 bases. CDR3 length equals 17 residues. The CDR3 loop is CASSLGAGQGGNYGYTF. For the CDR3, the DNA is TGTGCCAGCAGCTTAGGGGCCGGCCAGGGAGGTAACTATGGCTACACCTTC.

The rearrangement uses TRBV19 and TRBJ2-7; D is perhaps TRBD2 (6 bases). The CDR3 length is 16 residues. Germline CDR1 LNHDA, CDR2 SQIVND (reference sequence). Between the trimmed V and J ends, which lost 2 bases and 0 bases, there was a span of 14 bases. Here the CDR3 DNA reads TGTGCCAGTAGTATAACCGGGCGGGGATACTCCTACGAGCAGTACTTC. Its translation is CASSITGRGYSYEQYF.

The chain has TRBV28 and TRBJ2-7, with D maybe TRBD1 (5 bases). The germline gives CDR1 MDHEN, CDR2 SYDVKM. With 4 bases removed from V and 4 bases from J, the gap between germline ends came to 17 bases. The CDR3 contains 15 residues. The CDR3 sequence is CASSSSGMGFYEQYF. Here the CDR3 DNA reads TGTGCCAGCAGTTCGTCAGGGATGGGGTTTTACGAGCAGTACTTC.

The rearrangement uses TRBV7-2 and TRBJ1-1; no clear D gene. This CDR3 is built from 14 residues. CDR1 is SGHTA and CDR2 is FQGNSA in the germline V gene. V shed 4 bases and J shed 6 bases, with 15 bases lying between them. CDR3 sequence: CASSSSQEAPEAFF. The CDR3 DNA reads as TGTGCCAGCAGCTCTTCCCAGGAGGCCCCTGAAGCTTTCTTT.

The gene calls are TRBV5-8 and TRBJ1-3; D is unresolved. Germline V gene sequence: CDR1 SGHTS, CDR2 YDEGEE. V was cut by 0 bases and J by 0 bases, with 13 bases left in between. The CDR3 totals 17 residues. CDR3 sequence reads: CASSLVVRGSSGNTIYF. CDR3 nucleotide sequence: TGTGCCAGCAGCTTGGTTGTACGGGGAAGCTCTGGAAACACCATATATTTT.

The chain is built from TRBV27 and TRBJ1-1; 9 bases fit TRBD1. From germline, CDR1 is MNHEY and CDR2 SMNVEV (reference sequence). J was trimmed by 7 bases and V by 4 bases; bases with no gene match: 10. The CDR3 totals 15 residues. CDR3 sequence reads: CASSSSGTGNFEAFF. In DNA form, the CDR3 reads TGTGCCAGCAGTTCGTCCGGGACAGGGAATTTTGAAGCTTTCTTT.

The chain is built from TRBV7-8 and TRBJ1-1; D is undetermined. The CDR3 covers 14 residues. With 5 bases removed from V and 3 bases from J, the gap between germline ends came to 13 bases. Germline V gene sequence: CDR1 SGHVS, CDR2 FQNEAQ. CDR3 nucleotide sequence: TGTGCCAGCAGCAGCGACCGGGTCTACACTGAAGCTTTCTTT. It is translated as CASSSDRVYTEAFF.

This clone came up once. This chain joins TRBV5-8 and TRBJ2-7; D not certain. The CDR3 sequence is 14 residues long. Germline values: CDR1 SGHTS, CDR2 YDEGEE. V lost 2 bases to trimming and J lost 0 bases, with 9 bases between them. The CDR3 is CASSFQALSYEQYF. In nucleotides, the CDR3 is TGTGCCAGCAGCTTTCAAGCTCTCTCCTACGAGCAGTACTTC.

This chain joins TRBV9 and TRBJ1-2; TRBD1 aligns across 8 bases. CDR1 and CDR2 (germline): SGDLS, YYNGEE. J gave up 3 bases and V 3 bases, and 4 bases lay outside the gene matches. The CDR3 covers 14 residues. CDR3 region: CASSEDRDYYGYTF. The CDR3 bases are TGTGCCAGCAGCGAGGACAGGGATTACTATGGCTACACCTTC.

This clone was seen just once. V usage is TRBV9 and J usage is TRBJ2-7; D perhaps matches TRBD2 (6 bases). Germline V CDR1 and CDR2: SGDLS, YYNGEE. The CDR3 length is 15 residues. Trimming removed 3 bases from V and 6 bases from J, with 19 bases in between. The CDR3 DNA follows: TGTGCCAGCAGCGCCCTGGGGGGAGACAACTTCGAGCAGTACTTC. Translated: CASSALGGDNFEQYF. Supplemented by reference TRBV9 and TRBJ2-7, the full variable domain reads DSGVTQTPKHLITATGQRVTLRCSPRSGDLSVYWYQQSLDQGLQFLIQYYNGEERAKGNILERFSAQQFPDLHSELNLSSLELGDSALYFCASSALGGDNFEQYFGPGTRLTVT.

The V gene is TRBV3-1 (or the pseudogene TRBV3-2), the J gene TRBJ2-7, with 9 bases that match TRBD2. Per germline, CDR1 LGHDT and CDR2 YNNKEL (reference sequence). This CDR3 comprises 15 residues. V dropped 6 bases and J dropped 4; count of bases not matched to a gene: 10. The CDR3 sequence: CASSEMLAGTYEQYF. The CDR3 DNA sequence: TGTGCCAGCAGTGAAATGCTAGCGGGGACTTACGAGCAGTACTTC.

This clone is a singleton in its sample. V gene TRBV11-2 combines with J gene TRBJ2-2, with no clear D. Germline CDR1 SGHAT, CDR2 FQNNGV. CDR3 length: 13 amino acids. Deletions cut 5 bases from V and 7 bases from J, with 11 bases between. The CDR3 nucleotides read TGTGCCAGCAGCCAACTGTCGCACGGGGAGCTGTTTTTT. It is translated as CASSQLSHGELFF.

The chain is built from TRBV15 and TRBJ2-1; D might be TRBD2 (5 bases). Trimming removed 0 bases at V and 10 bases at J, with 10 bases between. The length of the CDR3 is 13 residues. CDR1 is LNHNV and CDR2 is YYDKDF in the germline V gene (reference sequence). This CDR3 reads CATSREASREQFF. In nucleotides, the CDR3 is TGTGCCACCAGCAGAGAGGCTAGCAGGGAGCAGTTCTTC. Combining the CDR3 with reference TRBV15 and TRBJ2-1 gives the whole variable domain DAMVIQNPRYQVTQFGKPVTLSCSQTLNHNVMYWYQQKSSQAPKLLFHYYDKDFNNEADTPDNFQSRRPNTSFCFLDIRSPGLGDTAMYLCATSREASREQFFGPGTRLTVL.